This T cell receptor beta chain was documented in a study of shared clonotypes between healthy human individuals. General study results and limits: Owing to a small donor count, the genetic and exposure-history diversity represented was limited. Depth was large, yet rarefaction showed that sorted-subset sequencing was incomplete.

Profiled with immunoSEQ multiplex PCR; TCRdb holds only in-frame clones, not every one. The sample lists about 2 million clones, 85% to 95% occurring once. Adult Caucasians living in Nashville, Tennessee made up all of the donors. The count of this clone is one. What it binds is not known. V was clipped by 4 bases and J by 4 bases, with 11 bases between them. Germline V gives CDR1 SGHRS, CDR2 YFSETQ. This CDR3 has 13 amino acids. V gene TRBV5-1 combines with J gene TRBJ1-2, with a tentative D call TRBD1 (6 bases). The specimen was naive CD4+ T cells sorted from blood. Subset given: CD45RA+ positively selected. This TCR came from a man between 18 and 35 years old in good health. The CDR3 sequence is CASSRDIAYGYTF. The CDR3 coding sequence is TGCGCCAGCAGCCGGGACATCGCCTATGGCTACACCTTC.